This T cell receptor (beta chain) was identified in a study of CD8 T cells in Susac syndrome. Study outcomes and limitations: The study acknowledged a relatively small number of individuals in its TCR sequencing and HLA analysis.

V dropped 2 bases and J dropped 3; count of bases not matched to a gene: 7. CDR3 length: 16 residues. Germline CDR1 and CDR2: MGHRA and YSYEKL. Random-hexamer reverse transcription was applied to roughly 0.5 to 1 ug RNA. MiXCR, run by TCRdb on the immunoSEQ multiplex PCR reads, gives a single entry per CDR3 protein. The sample lists more than 200,000 distinct CDR3 sequences; about 94% were seen once. Notes on this clonotype: Its specificity is not known.

This receptor was taken from a human donor with multiple sclerosis. This sequence joins TRBV4-1 and TRBJ2-7; 10 bases align to TRBD2. The sequenced sample was CD8+ T cells from PBMCs. CDR3 nucleotide sequence: TGCGCCAGCAGCCAATCCAGGGCTAGCGGGAGCTACGAGCAGTACTTC. This translates into CASSQSRASGSYEQYF.